These 25 T cell receptor beta chains share one sample of origin, sequenced in a study of blood T cells in healthy people across ages. A second PCR of about 7 to 12 cycles used a sample-barcoded 5' primer and a J-beta primer mix. TCRdb redid the calling of the 5' RACE reads with MiXCR, one entry per CDR3 protein. The data hold 1.8 million or so distinct CDR3 sequences, with about two fifths observed a single time. Sequencing was performed on blood. All receptors come from a human donor in good health.

The CDR3 loop reads CASSRGGERTF. The CDR3 DNA follows: TGTGCCAGCAGCCGTGGTGGGGAGCGCACCTTC. The rearrangement links TRBV12-3 or TRBV12-4 to TRBJ1-2; unclear D gene. CDR3 size: 11 residues. Trimming pared 6 bases from V and 13 bases from J, leaving 15 bases between.

This clonotype was detected once. A junction end diverges from the germline sequence, so it may reflect a read error. This chain links TRBV3-1 with TRBJ2-5; TRBD2 matches 9 bases. The length of the CDR3 is 16 residues. Germline V CDR1 and CDR2: LGHDT, YNNKEL (reference sequence). For the CDR3, the DNA is TGTGCCTGCAGCACGGCGCTAGCGGGGTATATGATAACCCAGTACTTC. Amino acid sequence: CACSTALAGYMITQYF.

The rearrangement joins TRBV11-1 to TRBJ2-1; 8 nucleotides match TRBD2. The CDR3 runs 17 residues. After removal of 6 bases from V and 8 bases from J, the junction contained 18 bases not matched to a gene. Germline CDR1 and CDR2: SGHAT and FQDESV (reference sequence). The CDR3 coding sequence is TGTGCCAGCAGGCGAATCTCCGGGACTAGAGTAGGCGATGAGCAGTTCTTC. Its protein is CASRRISGTRVGDEQFF.

A few counts support this clonotype. CDR3 sequence reads: CASSHTHSYGTESYEQYF. The CDR3 DNA follows: TGTGCCAGCAGCCACACCCACAGCTACGGGACAGAATCCTACGAGCAGTACTTC. J is TRBJ2-7 and V is TRBV3-1; 7 bases align to TRBD1. The V segment lost 3 bases and the J segment 1 base; nucleotides outside the gene matches: 15. Germline V gene sequence: CDR1 LGHDT, CDR2 YNNKEL (reference sequence). This CDR3 has 18 residues.

The rearrangement uses TRBV9 and TRBJ2-1; 10 nucleotides agree with TRBD2. Trimming removed 3 bases from V and 8 bases from J; junction bases left unmatched: 8. CDR3 length equals 15 residues. The germline V gene encodes CDR1 SGDLS and CDR2 YYNGEE. In nucleotides, the CDR3 is TGTGCCAGCAGCGCCTACGGGACTAGCGCCGATGAGCAGTTCTTC. It encodes CASSAYGTSADEQFF.

The rearrangement uses TRBV7-3 and TRBJ2-7, with 8 bases matching TRBD2. The CDR3 sequence is 17 residues long. Germline CDR1 SGHTA, CDR2 FQGTGA. J was trimmed by 3 bases and V by 0 bases; bases with no gene match: 10. The CDR3 sequence is CASSLTAGRGGYYEQYF. CDR3 DNA: TGTGCCAGCAGCTTAACCGCCGGGAGGGGGGGTTACTACGAGCAGTACTTC.

The chain carries TRBV7-8 and TRBJ1-2; a weak D match, TRBD1 (5 bases). Germline CDR1 is SGHVS and CDR2 is FQNEAQ. V dropped 5 bases and J dropped 1 base, with 20 bases sitting between them. This CDR3 spans 17 amino acids. DNA for the CDR3: TGTGCCAGCAGCGGATATACAGACAGTTCCTTTAACTATGGCTACACCTTC. This encodes CASSGYTDSSFNYGYTF.

This clonotype occurred a few times. This chain links TRBV20-1 with TRBJ2-3; perhaps TRBD2 as D (6 bases). This CDR3 is built from 15 residues. Germline V gives CDR1 DFQATT, CDR2 SNEGSKA (reference sequence). Trimming stripped 6 bases from V and 0 bases from J, with 16 bases between. CDR3 DNA: TGCAGTGCACTTTCCCGGGGGACTAGCACAGATACGCAGTATTTT. The encoded protein is CSALSRGTSTDTQYF.

The chain combines TRBV19 with TRBJ1-1, with 9 bases fitting TRBD1. The CDR3 is made up of 15 amino acids. In germline, CDR1 is LNHDA, CDR2 SQIVND (reference sequence). V shed 5 bases and J 1 base; nucleotides not matched to a gene: 5. The CDR3 DNA sequence: TGTGCCAGTAGTTTCCAGGACAGGGGGAACACTGAAGCTTTCTTT. This sequence encodes CASSFQDRGNTEAFF.

This clonotype was seen a single time. This chain uses TRBV6-5 with TRBJ1-2, with 9 bases matching TRBD1. Germline loops: CDR1 MNHEY, CDR2 SVGAGI. V shed 6 bases and J 8 bases; nucleotides not matched to a gene: 13. The CDR3 spans 15 residues. The DNA for the CDR3 is TGTGCCAGCAGCAGGGACAGGGTTTTGTTGGGCGGCTACACCTTC. Protein sequence: CASSRDRVLLGGYTF.

The table lists this clonotype with a few counts. The chain employs TRBV20-1 and TRBJ2-1, with TRBD2 as a possible D gene (5 bases). The V and J ends lost 3 bases and 0 bases respectively, with 15 bases between them. Germline V gene sequence: CDR1 DFQATT, CDR2 SNEGSKA (reference sequence). This CDR3 has 16 residues. In nucleotides, the CDR3 is TGCAGTGCTAGTAGTAGCTCGGGAAGCTCCTACAATGAGCAGTTCTTC. Translating gives CSASSSSGSSYNEQFF.

This rearrangement joins TRBV12-3 or TRBV12-4 to TRBJ1-1; TRBD1 matches at 8 bases. Trimming removed 3 bases from V and 10 bases from J; junction bases left unmatched: 4. The CDR3 runs to 12 residues. The CDR3 region has the DNA TGTGCCAGCAGTTTGACAGGGGAGGTAGCTTTCTTT. Residues: CASSLTGEVAFF.

The rearrangement uses TRBV6-5 and TRBJ2-3; 12 bases fit TRBD2. Trimming cost V 0 bases and J 2 bases; bases outside gene matches: 9. The CDR3 has 19 amino acids. Germline V gives CDR1 MNHEY, CDR2 SVGAGI. CDR3 sequence: CASSYSELAGGLNTDTQYF. The CDR3 DNA follows: TGTGCCAGCAGTTACTCAGAACTAGCGGGGGGACTAAACACAGATACGCAGTATTTT.

This clonotype was counted a few times. The rearrangement links TRBV4-1 to TRBJ2-5, with D possibly being TRBD2 (5 bases). The DNA matches TRBJ2-7 better at its end, which makes the J call doubtful. The CDR3 length is 18 residues. Germline-derived CDR1 and CDR2 are MGHRA and YSYEKL. The CDR3 here is CASSQGRARGPKGDEQYF. In nucleotides, the CDR3 is TGCGCCAGCAGCCAAGGAAGGGCGAGAGGGCCCAAAGGCGACGAGCAGTACTTC.

This clonotype was detected only a few times. The chain couples TRBV27 to TRBJ1-1; no firm D call. The CDR3 has 13 residues. CDR1 and CDR2 from the germline V gene are MNHEY and SMNVEV (reference sequence). V was clipped by 0 bases and J by 4 bases, with 6 bases between them. CDR3 sequence (DNA): TGTGCCAGCAGTTTATCGTTGCTCACTGAAGCTTTCTTT. As protein: CASSLSLLTEAFF.

The CDR3 here is CSARERGHGYTF. DNA of the CDR3: TGCAGTGCTAGAGAGAGGGGGCATGGCTACACCTTC. The V gene is TRBV20-1, the J gene TRBJ1-2, with TRBD1 matching 7 bases. CDR3 length: 12 residues. Germline CDR1 and CDR2: DFQATT and SNEGSKA (reference sequence). J gave up 6 bases and V 0 bases, and 1 base lay outside the gene matches.

As to this clonotype: The germline gene is not matched at one end of the junction; a read error may be the cause. V and J are TRBV9 and TRBJ2-7; D gene uncertain. CDR3 length: 15 residues. Germline-derived CDR1 and CDR2 are SGDLS and YYNGEE. The chain's CDR3 is CACSAGRSTAYEQYF. The CDR3 nucleotides are TGTGCCTGCAGCGCCGGGCGTTCCACCGCCTACGAGCAGTACTTC.

This clonotype occurred a few times. This chain joins TRBV7-6 and TRBJ1-1; 7 bases align to TRBD1. V lost 4 bases, J lost 1 base, and 6 bases stayed unmatched. The length of the CDR3 is 15 residues. The V gene's germline CDR1 is SGHVS and CDR2 FNYEAQ. The CDR3 reads CASSSQGEANTEAFF. CDR3 coding DNA: TGTGCCAGCAGCTCCCAGGGGGAGGCGAACACTGAAGCTTTCTTT.

The rearrangement uses TRBV7-2 and TRBJ2-7; TRBD2 matches 8 bases. With 1 base clipped from V and 6 bases from J, the junction kept 11 bases outside the gene matches. The CDR3 is 16 amino acids. The germline gives CDR1 SGHTA, CDR2 FQGNSA. Here the CDR3 DNA reads TGTGCCAGCAGCTTAGTAGCAGGTAGCGGGGAACGCGAGCAGTACTTC. Residues: CASSLVAGSGEREQYF.

DNA of the CDR3: TGTGCCAGCGGCCAGGAATCGGTCTATGGCTACACCTTC. Its protein is CASGQESVYGYTF. The genes are TRBV7-2 and TRBJ1-2; D ambiguous. CDR3 length: 13 amino acids. CDR1 is SGHTA and CDR2 is FQGNSA in the germline V gene. Trimming stripped 8 bases from V and 4 bases from J, with 14 bases between. The complete variable domain, with remaining parts taken from reference TRBV7-2 and TRBJ1-2, reads GAGVSQSPSNKVTEKGKDVELRCDPISGHTALYWYRQSLGQGLEFLIYFQGNSAPDKSGLPSDRFSAERTGGSVSTLTIQRTQQEDSAVYLCASGQESVYGYTFGSGTRLTVV.

This clonotype was seen more than once but under ten times. V and J are TRBV10-3 and TRBJ2-1, with TRBD1 as a possible D gene (6 bases). The CDR3 spans 12 residues. V was pared by 7 bases and J by 7 bases, with 11 bases between. CDR1 ENHRY and CDR2 SYGVKD come from the germline V gene. For the CDR3, the DNA is TGTGCCATCAATACAGGGTTAAATGAGCAGTTCTTC. Translation: CAINTGLNEQFF.

The genes are TRBV7-2 and TRBJ1-4; D call uncertain. Per the germline V gene, CDR1 is SGHTA and CDR2 is FQGNSA. Trimming took 5 bases from V and 3 from J, leaving 10 bases between them. The CDR3 is 14 residues long. This CDR3 reads CASSLRKSNEKLFF. In DNA, the CDR3 is TGTGCCAGCAGCCTCAGGAAATCTAATGAAAAACTGTTTTTT.

The V call is TRBV4-3, the J call TRBJ1-1; D unresolved. With 5 bases removed from V and 4 bases from J, the gap between germline ends came to 20 bases. This CDR3 region has 16 residues. In germline, CDR1 is LGHNA, CDR2 YSLEER. The CDR3 region is CASSSPGLAGSTEAFF. In DNA, the CDR3 is TGCGCCAGCAGCTCACCCGGGCTCGCGGGGTCCACTGAAGCTTTCTTT.

V and J are TRBV12-5 and TRBJ2-7; no definite D call. Trimming took off 8 bases at V and 0 bases at J, with 17 bases between the two ends. The CDR3 runs 15 residues. Germline V gene sequence: CDR1 LGHNT, CDR2 FRNRAP. CDR3 DNA sequence: TGTGCTAGTCGAGAAAGGTTTCTAAGCTCCTACGAGCAGTACTTC. Translated, it gives CASRERFLSSYEQYF.

Note on this clonotype: Compared with germline, one end of the junction differs, possibly owing to a read error. This chain links TRBV7-2 with TRBJ2-5, with no clear D. The CDR3 covers 12 residues. Germline V gene data show CDR1 as SGHTA and CDR2 as FQGNSA. CDR3 amino acids: CASSGDQGTQYF. CDR3 in DNA: TGTGCCAGCAGCGGGGATCAAGGGACCCAGTACTTC.